The sequence of this T cell receptor (beta chain) was determined in a study of Graves' ophthalmopathy and Graves' hyperthyroidism. Study-wide results and caveats: Thyroid clonotypes that were expanded above 0.001 frequency mostly also appeared in blood.

Researchers took RNA transcripts and amplified TCR beta CDR3 regions from them. Following a first-round RT-PCR that used HTBI primers, a second-round multiplex PCR was carried out. TCRdb re-derived calls from the multiplex PCR reads in MiXCR, one entry per CDR3 protein. In the table there are 360,000 or so distinct CDR3 sequences, approximately 20% of which are singletons. Trimming took off 4 bases at V and 0 bases at J, with 22 bases between the two ends. CDR3 size: 18 residues. Germline CDR1 is SGHAT and CDR2 is FQNNGV. This clonotype was seen many times. The target antigen is unknown. The material sequenced was peripheral blood. The chain uses TRBV11-2 and TRBJ2-7; the D gene could be TRBD1 or TRBD2 (5 bases each). The source is a woman in her late teens or twenties with Graves' ophthalmopathy. The CDR3 DNA reads TGTGCCAGCAGCTCCTCGAGAGGGGCCGAATTAAGCTCCTACGAGCAGTACTTC. Translating gives CASSSSRGAELSSYEQYF.